This T cell receptor (beta chain) was profiled in a study of T cells in Graves' hyperthyroidism and ophthalmopathy. This clonotype showed up just a few times. Template material for amplifying TCR beta CDR3 regions consisted of RNA transcripts. An initial round of RT-PCR targeting the TCR CDR3 relied on the HTBI primer set. MiXCR, run by TCRdb on the multiplex PCR reads, gives a single entry per CDR3 protein. The sample shows hundreds of thousands of distinct CDR3 sequences, 35% to 55% of them seen only once. Between the trimmed V and J ends, which lost 5 bases and 6 bases, there was a span of 19 bases. Germline-derived CDR1 and CDR2 are MGHDK and SYGVNS. The CDR3 contains 15 residues.

Sample: peripheral blood or thyroid tissue (not recorded which). This receptor was identified in a woman aged 18-30 years with Graves' hyperthyroidism. The chain couples TRBV25-1 to TRBJ1-2, with D possibly being TRBD1 (5 bases). The CDR3 region has the DNA TGTGCCAGCAGTTACGGGGGAGAAGGTTTTGATGGCTACACCTTC. This gives the protein CASSYGGEGFDGYTF.